This T cell receptor beta chain was identified during a study of blood T cell repertoires in COVID-19. Study-level background: Researchers got acute and convalescent COVID-19 samples from the United States, Italy and Spain.

TCRdb keeps only in-frame clones here, not all; method: immunoSEQ multiplex PCR. The sample holds approximately 85,000 clones, around 90% seen once. Germline V lookup: CDR1 SGHVS, CDR2 FNYEAQ. CDR3 length: 16 amino acids. Between the trimmed V and J ends, which lost 5 bases and 0 bases, there was a span of 17 bases. V gene TRBV7-6 combines with J gene TRBJ2-7; maybe TRBD2 (6 bases). Sequenced input: peripheral blood. The TCR comes from an elderly woman with active or convalescent COVID-19. The CDR3, as DNA: TGTGCCAGCAGCCAAAATGGAGGGGCGAGCTCCTACGAGCAGTACTTC. This encodes CASSQNGGASSYEQYF.